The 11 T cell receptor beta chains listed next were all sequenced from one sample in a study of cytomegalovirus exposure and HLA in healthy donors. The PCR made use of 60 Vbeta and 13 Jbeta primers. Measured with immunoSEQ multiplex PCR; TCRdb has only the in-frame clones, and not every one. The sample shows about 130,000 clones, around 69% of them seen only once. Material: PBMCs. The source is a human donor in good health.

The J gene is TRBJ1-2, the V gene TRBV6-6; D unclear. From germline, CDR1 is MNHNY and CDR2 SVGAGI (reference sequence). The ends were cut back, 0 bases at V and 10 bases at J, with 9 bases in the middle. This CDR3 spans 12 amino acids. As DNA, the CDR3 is TGTGCCAGCAGTTACTCGGTCAGTTACTACACCTTC. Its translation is CASSYSVSYYTF.

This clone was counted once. DNA of the CDR3: TGTGCCAGCAGTTCAGTACGACAGGGGGGAGAGACCCAGTACTTC. Its translation: CASSSVRQGGETQYF. This chain joins TRBV28 and TRBJ2-5, with 9 bases identical to TRBD1. Germline-derived CDR1 and CDR2 are MDHEN and SYDVKM. V trimming: 4 bases; J trimming: 4 bases; junction bases outside the gene matches: 7. The CDR3 is 15 amino acids.

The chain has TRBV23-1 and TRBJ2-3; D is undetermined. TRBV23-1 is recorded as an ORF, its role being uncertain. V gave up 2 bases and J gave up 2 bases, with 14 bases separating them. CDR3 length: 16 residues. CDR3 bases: TGCGCCAGCAGTCAAGATGGTGGAGCAGCCACAGATACGCAGTATTTT. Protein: CASSQDGGAATDTQYF.

Here the CDR3 reads CASSLTSGVPPGNIQYF. CDR3 coding DNA: TGTGCCAGCAGCTTGACTAGCGGGGTTCCCCCCGGAAACATTCAGTACTTC. This chain joins TRBV7-2 and TRBJ2-4; 11 bases are a match to TRBD2. V trimming: 3 bases; J trimming: 6 bases; junction bases outside the gene matches: 10. This CDR3 has 17 amino acids. The V gene's germline CDR1 is SGHTA and CDR2 FQGNSA.

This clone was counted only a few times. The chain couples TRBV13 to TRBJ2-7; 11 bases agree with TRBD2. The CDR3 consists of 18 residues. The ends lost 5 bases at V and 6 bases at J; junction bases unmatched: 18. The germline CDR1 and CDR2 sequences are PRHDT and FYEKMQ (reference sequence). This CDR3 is CASSLKTSGEAAPSEQYF. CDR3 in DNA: TGTGCCAGCAGCCTAAAGACTAGCGGGGAAGCCGCCCCCTCCGAGCAGTACTTC.

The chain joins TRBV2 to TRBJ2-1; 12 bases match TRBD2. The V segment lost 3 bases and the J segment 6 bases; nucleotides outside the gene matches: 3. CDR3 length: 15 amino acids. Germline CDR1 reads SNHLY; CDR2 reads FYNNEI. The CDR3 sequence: CASSETSGSLNEQFF. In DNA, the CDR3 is TGTGCCAGCAGTGAGACTAGCGGGAGCCTCAATGAGCAGTTCTTC.

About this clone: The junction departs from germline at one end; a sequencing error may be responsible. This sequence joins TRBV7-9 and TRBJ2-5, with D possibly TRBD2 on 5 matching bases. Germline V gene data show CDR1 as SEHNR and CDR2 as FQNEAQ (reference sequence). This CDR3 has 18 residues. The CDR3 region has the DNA TGTTCCAGCAGCTTAGGTGGACTTTCCGGAACGTACCAAGAGACCCAGTACTTC. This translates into CSSSLGGLSGTYQETQYF.

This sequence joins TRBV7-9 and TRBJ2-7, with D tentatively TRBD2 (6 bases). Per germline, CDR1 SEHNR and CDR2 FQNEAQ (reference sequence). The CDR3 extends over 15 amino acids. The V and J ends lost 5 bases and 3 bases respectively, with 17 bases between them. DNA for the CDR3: TGTGCCAGCAGCCCCCCCCGGGGACTCCTCTACGAGCAGTACTTC. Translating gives CASSPPRGLLYEQYF.

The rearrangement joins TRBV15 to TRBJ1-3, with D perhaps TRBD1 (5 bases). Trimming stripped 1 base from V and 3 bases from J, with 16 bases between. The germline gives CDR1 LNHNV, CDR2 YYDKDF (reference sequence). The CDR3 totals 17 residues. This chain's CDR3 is CATSRGPGDFRGNTIYF. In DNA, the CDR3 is TGTGCCACCAGCAGAGGCCCCGGGGACTTTCGTGGAAACACCATATATTTT.

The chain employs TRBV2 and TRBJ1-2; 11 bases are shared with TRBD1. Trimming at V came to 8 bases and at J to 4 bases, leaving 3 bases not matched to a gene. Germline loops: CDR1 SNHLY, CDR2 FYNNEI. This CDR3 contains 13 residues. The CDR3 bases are TGTGCCAGCTCGGACAGGGGGCCCTATGGCTACACCTTC. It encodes CASSDRGPYGYTF.

The CDR3 coding sequence is TGTGCCAGCAAGGCTAGCGGGAACTACGAGCAGTACTTC. Amino acid sequence: CASKASGNYEQYF. The chain carries TRBV21-1 and TRBJ2-7; the table names TRBD2, a call not compared with the DNA. TRBV21-1 is tagged as a pseudogene. The CDR3 sequence is 13 residues long.